Listed below are T cell receptor beta chains from one sample, sequenced in a study of blood T cell repertoires in COVID-19. Here immunoSEQ multiplex PCR was the method, and the copy in TCRdb shows in-frame clones only, minus some. The top ten hold about an eighth of the sample, which has about 69,000 clones, approximately 80% seen once. Source material: peripheral blood. Receptor source: a middle-aged man with COVID-19, enrolled during active disease. CDR3s include the opening cysteine and the closing phenylalanine or tryptophan. Fields, in order: CDR3 protein, CDR3 DNA, clone size, V gene, D gene, J gene. A D gene is named only where the DNA matches it firmly. Size values are once, few and many counts, or a class for expanded clones, and some rows have none.

CASSQDMGQGSLYGYTF	TGTGCCAGCAGCCAAGATATGGGACAGGGGAGCCTCTATGGCTACACCTTC	.	TRBV3-1/TRBV3-2	TRBD1	TRBJ1-2
CASSLSYTQYF	TGTGCCAGCAGTTTATCCTATACGCAGTATTTT	.	TRBV12-3/TRBV12-4	.	TRBJ2-3
CASSLGGIYGYTF	TGTGCCAGCAGTTTGGGCGGGATCTATGGCTACACCTTC	.	TRBV28	.	TRBJ1-2
CASSSGQGRWNEQFF	TGTGCCAGCAGCTCCGGACAGGGGAGATGGAATGAGCAGTTCTTC	.	TRBV7-2	TRBD1	TRBJ2-1
CASSAQYTGELFF	TGTGCCAGCAGTGCACAGTACACCGGGGAGCTGTTTTTT	.	TRBV2	.	TRBJ2-2
CASSLGNSQPQHF	TGTGCCAGCAGCTTAGGAAACAGTCAGCCCCAGCATTTT	.	TRBV11-2	.	TRBJ1-5
CATSGLAELRRRETQYF	TGTGCCACCAGCGGACTAGCGGAACTAAGAAGACGAGAGACCCAGTACTTC	.	TRBV15	TRBD2	TRBJ2-5
CASIPTGSGNTIYF	TGTGCCAGTATCCCGACAGGCTCTGGAAACACCATATATTTT	.	TRBV19	.	TRBJ1-3
CASSSSGTGSPLHF	TGTGCCAGCAGCTCCTCCGGGACAGGGTCACCCCTCCACTTT	once	TRBV11-1	TRBD1	TRBJ1-6
CSTSGASPQETQYF	TGTTCAACATCAGGGGCTAGCCCCCAAGAGACCCAGTACTTC	.	TRBV10-3	.	TRBJ2-5
CASSLWATSNQPQHF	TGTGCCAGCAGCCTGTGGGCCACTAGCAATCAGCCCCAGCATTTT	.	TRBV5-6	.	TRBJ1-5
CASAPGTYNEQFF	TGTGCCAGCGCTCCGGGGACCTACAATGAGCAGTTCTTC	.	TRBV14	.	TRBJ2-1
CASSILGTADTQYF	TGTGCCAGCAGTATACTAGGCACCGCAGATACGCAGTATTTT	.	TRBV2	.	TRBJ2-3
CASSRTGGPANTEAFF	TGCGCCAGCAGCCGAACAGGGGGCCCGGCGAACACTGAAGCTTTCTTT	once	TRBV5-1	TRBD1	TRBJ1-1
CAISDLAGGNNEQFF	TGTGCCATCAGTGATTTAGCGGGGGGCAACAATGAGCAGTTCTTC	.	TRBV10-3	TRBD2	TRBJ2-1
CASSSLGGSNEQFF	TGTGCCAGCAGTTCGCTCGGGGGAAGCAATGAGCAGTTCTTC	.	TRBV27	.	TRBJ2-1
CASTQTSGAYEQYF	TGTGCCAGCACCCAAACCTCAGGGGCCTACGAGCAGTACTTC	.	TRBV6-5	.	TRBJ2-7
CASSIVGTGGDYGYTF	TGTGCCAGTAGTATAGTAGGAACAGGTGGTGACTATGGCTACACCTTC	.	TRBV19	.	TRBJ1-2
CASSQGLAGVMEQFF	TGTGCCAGCAGCCAAGGTCTAGCGGGGGTAATGGAGCAGTTCTTC	.	TRBV3-1/TRBV3-2	TRBD2	TRBJ2-1
CASSPIQGYGYTF	TGTGCCAGCAGCCCTATCCAGGGCTATGGCTACACCTTC	.	TRBV3-1/TRBV3-2	.	TRBJ1-2
CASRQQGFRQPQHF	TGTGCCAGCAGACAACAGGGGTTCAGGCAGCCCCAGCATTTT	.	TRBV6-5	TRBD1	TRBJ1-5
CASSLAVRGPPDTQYF	TGCGCCAGCAGCCTTGCAGTGCGGGGCCCGCCAGATACGCAGTATTTT	.	TRBV5-1	.	TRBJ2-3
CAWSPRLSRSYEQYF	TGTGCCTGGAGCCCTAGACTCAGCCGCTCCTACGAGCAGTACTTC	.	TRBV30	.	TRBJ2-7
CASRGTAHRAQHF	TGTGCCAGCAGGGGGACTGCCCATCGTGCCCAGCATTTT	.	TRBV2	.	TRBJ1-5
CASSLGGDSPLHF	TGTGCCAGCAGCCTTGGCGGGGATTCACCCCTCCACTTT	once	TRBV5-4	.	TRBJ1-6
CASSVLASGDGEQFF	TGTGCCAGCAGCGTACTTGCTAGCGGGGACGGTGAGCAGTTCTTC	.	TRBV9	TRBD2	TRBJ2-1
CASSSTWSGANVLTF	TGTGCCAGCAGTTCTACGTGGTCTGGGGCCAACGTCCTGACTTTC	.	TRBV6-2/TRBV6-3	.	TRBJ2-6
CASSQDSGPAGEQFF	TGCGCCAGCAGCCAAGATAGCGGCCCAGCGGGCGAGCAGTTCTTC	.	TRBV4-3	.	TRBJ2-1
CASSQDGLRTSSYEQYF	TGCGCCAGCAGCCAAGATGGGCTCAGGACATCATCCTACGAGCAGTACTTC	.	TRBV4-1	.	TRBJ2-7
CASREQGSVDTQYF	TGTGCCAGCAGAGAACAGGGGTCAGTAGATACGCAGTATTTT	.	TRBV2	TRBD1	TRBJ2-3
CASSQGLPPGELFF	TGCGCCAGCAGCCAAGGACTCCCCCCCGGGGAGCTGTTTTTT	.	TRBV5-1	.	TRBJ2-2
CASSYEAGGNSPLHF	TGTGCCAGCAGTTACGAGGCAGGGGGGAATTCACCCCTCCACTTT	few	TRBV6-5	TRBD1	TRBJ1-6
CASSYPSLSPGNTIYF	TGTGCCAGCAGCTACCCGAGCTTGAGCCCTGGAAACACCATATATTTT	.	TRBV11-2	.	TRBJ1-3
CASAGTGDQPQHF	TGTGCCAGCGCCGGGACAGGGGATCAGCCCCAGCATTTT	.	TRBV2	TRBD1	TRBJ1-5
CASSPIKGGWTGELFF	TGTGCCAGCAGTCCAATCAAAGGAGGTTGGACCGGGGAGCTGTTTTTT	.	TRBV5-6	.	TRBJ2-2
CASSGNRGPDTQYF	TGCGCCAGCAGCGGAAACAGGGGCCCAGATACGCAGTATTTT	.	TRBV5-1	TRBD1	TRBJ2-3
CASSLRTALDEQFF	TGTGCCAGCAGTTTAAGGACAGCTCTCGATGAGCAGTTCTTC	.	TRBV27	.	TRBJ2-1
CASTLRNTEAFF	TGTGCCAGCACACTGAGGAACACTGAAGCTTTCTTT	.	TRBV2	.	TRBJ1-1
CASSLATGLASEQFF	TGTGCCAGCAGCTTAGCCACGGGACTAGCGAGTGAGCAGTTCTTC	.	TRBV11-2	TRBD2	TRBJ2-1
CAWSIWQGLNYEQYF	TGTGCCTGGAGTATTTGGCAGGGACTAAACTACGAGCAGTACTTC	.	TRBV30	TRBD2	TRBJ2-7
CASNGQGGRNTEAFF	TGTGCCAGCAACGGACAGGGTGGTAGGAACACTGAAGCTTTCTTT	.	TRBV6-5	TRBD1	TRBJ1-1
CASSLALDRRNEQYF	TGTGCCAGCAGCTTAGCCTTGGACAGGCGCAACGAGCAGTACTTC	once	TRBV7-2	TRBD1	TRBJ2-7
CASSLAVASDEQFF	TGTGCCAGCAGCTTAGCGGTAGCCTCAGATGAGCAGTTCTTC	.	TRBV7-2	.	TRBJ2-1
CASRAQGSNTEAFF	TGCGCCAGCAGGGCACAGGGGTCGAACACTGAAGCTTTCTTT	few	TRBV10-1	TRBD1	TRBJ1-1
CASSPRTGLSYEQYF	TGTGCCAGCTCGCCGCGGACAGGTCTCTCCTACGAGCAGTACTTC	.	TRBV18	TRBD1	TRBJ2-7
CASSGASGGSYNEQFF	TGCGCCAGCAGCGGAGCATCAGGGGGCTCCTACAATGAGCAGTTCTTC	.	TRBV5-1	TRBD1	TRBJ2-1
CASSQVSGDDRAQETQYF	TGCGCCAGCAGCCAAGTGAGTGGGGATGACAGGGCCCAAGAGACCCAGTACTTC	.	TRBV4-1	TRBD1	TRBJ2-5
CASTVSGGLYNEQFF	TGTGCCAGCACCGTTAGCGGGGGCCTTTACAATGAGCAGTTCTTC	.	TRBV27	TRBD2	TRBJ2-1
CASLAGAAGELFF	TGTGCCAGCCTAGCGGGGGCGGCCGGGGAGCTGTTTTTT	few	TRBV3-1/TRBV3-2	TRBD2	TRBJ2-2
CASNGQGKNIQYF	TGTGCCAGCAATGGGCAGGGTAAAAACATTCAGTACTTC	once	TRBV5-6	.	TRBJ2-4
CASSSDAGRNSPLHF	TGTGCCAGCAGCTCAGACGCAGGGAGGAATTCACCCCTCCACTTT	.	TRBV7-2	.	TRBJ1-6
CASSAGDTPRTDTQYF	TGCGCCAGCAGCGCGGGGGATACGCCCCGCACAGATACGCAGTATTTT	once	TRBV5-1	TRBD2	TRBJ2-3
CASSQDTGQANTGELFF	TGCGCCAGCAGCCAGGATACGGGACAGGCGAACACCGGGGAGCTGTTTTTT	.	TRBV4-1	TRBD1	TRBJ2-2
CASKGAEAKNIQYF	TGTGCCAGCAAGGGGGCAGAGGCCAAAAACATTCAGTACTTC	.	TRBV6-5	TRBD1	TRBJ2-4
CASSFRTGGTEAFF	TGTGCCAGCAGCTTTCGGACAGGGGGCACTGAAGCTTTCTTT	.	TRBV5-4	TRBD1	TRBJ1-1
CASSVGANTEAFF	TGTGCCAGCAGCGTGGGGGCGAACACTGAAGCTTTCTTT	.	TRBV9	.	TRBJ1-1
CASSLIRASGGLEQETQYF	TGTGCCAGCAGCCTCATAAGGGCTAGCGGGGGGCTTGAACAAGAGACCCAGTACTTC	.	TRBV4-2	TRBD2	TRBJ2-5